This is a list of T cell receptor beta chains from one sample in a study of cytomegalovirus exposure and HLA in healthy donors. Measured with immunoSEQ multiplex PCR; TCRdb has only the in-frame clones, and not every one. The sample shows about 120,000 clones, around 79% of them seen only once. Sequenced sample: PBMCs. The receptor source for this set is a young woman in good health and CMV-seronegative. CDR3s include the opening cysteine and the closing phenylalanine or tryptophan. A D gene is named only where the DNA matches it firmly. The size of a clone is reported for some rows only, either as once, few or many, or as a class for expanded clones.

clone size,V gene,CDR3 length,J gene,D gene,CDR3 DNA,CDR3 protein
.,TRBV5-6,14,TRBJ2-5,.,TGTGCCAGCAGCTCCGGACTGTCGTCGGAGACCCAGTACTTC,CASSSGLSSETQYF
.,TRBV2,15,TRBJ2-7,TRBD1,TGTGCCAGCAGTGCTCCGGGACAGGGATATAACGAGCAGTACTTC,CASSAPGQGYNEQYF
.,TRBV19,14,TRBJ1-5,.,TGTGCCAGTATTCAAGGAGGTGGCAATCAGCCCCAGCATTTT,CASIQGGGNQPQHF
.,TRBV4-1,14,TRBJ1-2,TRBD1,TGCGCCAGCAGCCAAGACAGGGGGAACTATGGCTACACCTTC,CASSQDRGNYGYTF
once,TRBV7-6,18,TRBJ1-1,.,TGTGCCAGCAGCTTAGACGTGAGAGGGAAGAAGATGAACACTGAAGCTTTCTTT,CASSLDVRGKKMNTEAFF
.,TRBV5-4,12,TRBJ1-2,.,TGTGCCAGCAGCCGCGGCGCTGCTGGCTACACCTTC,CASSRGAAGYTF
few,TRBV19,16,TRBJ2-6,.,TGTGCCAGTAGTCCCACCGGGAGCTCTGGGGCCAACGTCCTGACTTTC,CASSPTGSSGANVLTF
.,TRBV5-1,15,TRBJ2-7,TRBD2,TGCGCCAGCAGCTTGGTAGCGGGGGATAACTACGAGCAGTACTTC,CASSLVAGDNYEQYF
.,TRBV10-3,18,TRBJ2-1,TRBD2,TGTGCCATCAGTGAGTCGGCGACCGGGACTAGTAACTACAATGAGCAGTTCTTC,CAISESATGTSNYNEQFF
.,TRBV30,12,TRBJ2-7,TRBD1,TGTGCCTGGAACAGGGGTATCTACGAGCAGTACTTC,CAWNRGIYEQYF
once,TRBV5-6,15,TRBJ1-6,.,TGTGCCAGCAGCTTAATCCCCCAGGGGAATTCACCCCTCCACTTT,CASSLIPQGNSPLHF
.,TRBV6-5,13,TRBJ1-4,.,TGTGCCAGCAGTTACTCGACAATCGAAAAACTGTTTTTT,CASSYSTIEKLFF
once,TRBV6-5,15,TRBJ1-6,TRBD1,TGTGCCAGCAGTTCCGGGACAGGGAACAATTCACCCCTCCACTTT,CASSSGTGNNSPLHF
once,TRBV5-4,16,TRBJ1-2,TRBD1,TGTGCCAGCAGCTTGGGACAGGGGGCTGAGAGATATGGCTACACCTTC,CASSLGQGAERYGYTF
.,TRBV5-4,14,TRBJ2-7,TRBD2,TGTGCCAGCAGCTTCGGACTAGTTTCCTACGAGCAGTACTTC,CASSFGLVSYEQYF
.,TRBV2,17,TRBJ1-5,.,TGTGCCAGCAGTGAAGGACGCCCTTACGGGAGCAATCAGCCCCAGCATTTT,CASSEGRPYGSNQPQHF
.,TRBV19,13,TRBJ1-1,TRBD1,TGTGCCAGTAGCGAACAGGGGGGCACTGAAGCTTTCTTT,CASSEQGGTEAFF
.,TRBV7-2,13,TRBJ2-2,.,TGTGCCAGCACCACCAGGGCGACCGGGGAGCTGTTTTTT,CASTTRATGELFF
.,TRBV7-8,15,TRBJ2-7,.,TGTGCCAGCAGCTCTCTTCTAGCACTGCTCAACGAGCAGTACTTC,CASSSLLALLNEQYF
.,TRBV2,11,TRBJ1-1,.,TGTGCCAGCAGTGACGGTCCGGAAGCTTTCTTT,CASSDGPEAFF
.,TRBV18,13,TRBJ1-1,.,TGTGCCAGCTCACCACCGGAGGATACTGAAGCTTTCTTT,CASSPPEDTEAFF
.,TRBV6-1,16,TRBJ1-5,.,TGTGCCAGCAGTGACAGAACGGGTCTTAGCAATCAGCCCCAGCATTTT,CASSDRTGLSNQPQHF
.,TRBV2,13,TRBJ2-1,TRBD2,TGTGCCACCCAGGGGACTAGCACCCAAAAGCAGTTCTTC,CATQGTSTQKQFF
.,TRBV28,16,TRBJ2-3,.,TGTGCCAGCAGTTTATGGGGGCTTGAGAGCACAGATACGCAGTATTTT,CASSLWGLESTDTQYF
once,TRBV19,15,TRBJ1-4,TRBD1,TGTGCCAGTAGTCCTGGACAGGTCTTAAATGAAAAACTGTTTTTT,CASSPGQVLNEKLFF
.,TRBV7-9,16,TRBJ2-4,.,TGTGCCAGCAGCTTAGGGGGCGTTGTAGCCAAAAACATTCAGTACTTC,CASSLGGVVAKNIQYF
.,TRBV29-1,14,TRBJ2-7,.,TGCAGTCATAATAAGGGGGTGGGGGTGGACGAGCAGTACTTC,CSHNKGVGVDEQYF
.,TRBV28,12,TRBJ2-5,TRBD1,TGTGCCAGCACAGACAGGGTTGAGACCCAGTACTTC,CASTDRVETQYF
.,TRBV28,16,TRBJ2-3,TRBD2,TGTGCCAGCAGTTTTAGTCTTAGCGGGAGGGGGGATACGCAGTATTTT,CASSFSLSGRGDTQYF
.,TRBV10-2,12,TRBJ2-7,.,TGCGCCAGCAGTGGACAGTTCTACGAGCAGTACTTC,CASSGQFYEQYF
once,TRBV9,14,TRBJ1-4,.,TGTGCCAGCAGCGTAGGTGACTCGGGTGAAAAACTGTTTTTT,CASSVGDSGEKLFF
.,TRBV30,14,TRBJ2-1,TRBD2,TGTGCCTGGAGTGCCTTGCGGGAGAACAATGAGCAGTTCTTC,CAWSALRENNEQFF
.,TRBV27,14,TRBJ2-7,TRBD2,TGTGCCAGCAGTCCCATCGGGGGGGGTCAAAATCGGTACTTC,CASSPIGGGQNRYF
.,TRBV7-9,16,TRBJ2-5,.,TGTGCCAGCAGCTTATGGTGGCCCTTTGCACAAGAGACCCAGTACTTC,CASSLWWPFAQETQYF
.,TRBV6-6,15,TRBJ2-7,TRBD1,TGTGCCAGCAGCAGAGAGCGACAGGGGAGTCGCGAGCAGTACTTC,CASSRERQGSREQYF
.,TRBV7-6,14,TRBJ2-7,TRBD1,TGTGCCAGCAGCAAAGACAGGGGGGGCTACGAGCAGTACTTC,CASSKDRGGYEQYF
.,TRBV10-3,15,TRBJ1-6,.,TGTGCCATCAGTGAGTGGAGCTCCTATAATTCACCCCTCCACTTT,CAISEWSSYNSPLHF
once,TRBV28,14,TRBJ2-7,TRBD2,TGTGCCAGCAGTAGGACTAGTCCTCACTACGAGCAGTACTTC,CASSRTSPHYEQYF
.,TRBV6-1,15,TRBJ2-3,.,TGTGCCAGTTGTTGGCCGCGGGAACGCACAGATACGCAGTATTTT,CASCWPRERTDTQYF
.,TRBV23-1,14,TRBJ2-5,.,TGCGCCAGCAGGCAGGGACTTAACGAGGAGACCCAGTACTTC,CASRQGLNEETQYF
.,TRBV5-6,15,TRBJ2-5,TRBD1,TGTGCCAGCAGCTTGGGTTTGCAGGGGGTAGAGACCCAGTACTTC,CASSLGLQGVETQYF
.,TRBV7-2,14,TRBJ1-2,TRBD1,TGTGCCAGCAGCACAAGACAGGGGGACTATGGCTACACCTTC,CASSTRQGDYGYTF